The sequence of this T cell receptor beta chain was determined in a study of T-cell reconstitution after alpha-beta-depleted transplantation in children. Study observations and caveats: TCRbeta diversity was high at day 60 in some patients (a result of surviving recipient T cells and thymic progenitors). At the one-year point after transplant, T-cell counts and TCRbeta diversity were found to come mostly from T cells that had been newly produced.

V lost 0 bases, J lost 2 bases, and 13 bases lay in between. The CDR3 spans 15 residues. Germline CDR1 is DFQATT and CDR2 is SNEGSKA (reference sequence). Preparation of the TCRbeta library used unique molecular identifiers. MiXCR, run by TCRdb on the PCR reads, gives a single entry per CDR3 protein. The profile shows some 840,000 distinct CDR3 sequences, under 20% of them singletons. Of note for this clonotype: Its antigen remains unknown.

The sample here was PBMCs, mostly from graft donor cells, taken 360 days after TCRalphabeta/CD19-depleted stem cell transplant. The rearrangement joins TRBV20-1 to TRBJ1-2; weak D call: TRBD1 (6 bases). The origin of this receptor is a male patient between 5 and 17 years old who had a stem cell transplant for acute lymphoblastic leukemia, so the T cells may come from the graft donor. DNA of the CDR3: TGCAGTGCTAGAGATTGGGGGGCCCAGAACTATGGCTACACCTTC. This codes for CSARDWGAQNYGYTF.